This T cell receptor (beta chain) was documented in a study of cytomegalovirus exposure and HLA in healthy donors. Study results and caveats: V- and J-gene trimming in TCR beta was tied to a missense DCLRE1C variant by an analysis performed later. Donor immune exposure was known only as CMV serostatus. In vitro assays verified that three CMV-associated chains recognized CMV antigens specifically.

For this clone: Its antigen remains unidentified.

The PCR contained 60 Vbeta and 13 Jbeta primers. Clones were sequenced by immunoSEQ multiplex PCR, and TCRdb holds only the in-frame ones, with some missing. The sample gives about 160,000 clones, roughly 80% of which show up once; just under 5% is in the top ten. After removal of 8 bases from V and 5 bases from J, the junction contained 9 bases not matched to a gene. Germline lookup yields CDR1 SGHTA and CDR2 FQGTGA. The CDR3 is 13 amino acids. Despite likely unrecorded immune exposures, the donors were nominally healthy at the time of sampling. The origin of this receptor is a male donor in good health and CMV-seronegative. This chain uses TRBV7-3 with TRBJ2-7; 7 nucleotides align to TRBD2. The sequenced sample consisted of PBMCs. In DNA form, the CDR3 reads TGTGCCAGCTCGCGGGGCGGGAGACACGAGCAGTACTTC. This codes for CASSRGGRHEQYF.